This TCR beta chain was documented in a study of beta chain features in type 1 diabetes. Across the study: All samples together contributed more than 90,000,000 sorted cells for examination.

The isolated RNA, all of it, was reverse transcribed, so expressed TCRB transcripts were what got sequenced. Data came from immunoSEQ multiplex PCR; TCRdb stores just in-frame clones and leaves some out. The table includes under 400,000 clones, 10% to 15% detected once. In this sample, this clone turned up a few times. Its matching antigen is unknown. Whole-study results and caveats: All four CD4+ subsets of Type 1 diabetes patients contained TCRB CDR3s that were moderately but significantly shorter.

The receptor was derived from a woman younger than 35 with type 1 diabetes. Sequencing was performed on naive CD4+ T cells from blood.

The CDR3 DNA reads TGCGCCAGCAGCCAAGTCGACCGACGAGGCGAAAAACTGTTTTTT. It specifies CASSQVDRRGEKLFF. The chain couples TRBV4-1 to TRBJ1-4; D not resolved. The V end lost 1 base, the J end lost 8 bases, and 14 bases lay between the germline ends. CDR1 and CDR2 from the germline V gene are MGHRA and YSYEKL. The CDR3 covers 15 residues.